This is a list of T cell receptor beta chains from one sample in a study of OX40 agonist ivuxolimab in advanced cancers. The assay was immunoSEQ multiplex PCR, and TCRdb's table has in-frame clones only and misses some. The sample gives about 82,000 clones, 86% of which show up once; approximately 6.5% is in the top ten. This specimen was CD4+ or CD8+ T cells sorted from blood, taken in a trial of the OX40 agonist ivuxolimab. These receptors originate from an adult with an advanced solid tumor such as melanoma, head and neck, liver or kidney cancer. CDR3s include the opening cysteine and the closing phenylalanine or tryptophan. Fields, in order: J gene, V gene, CDR3 protein.

TRBJ1-5,TRBV11-2,CASSLTRDRSNQPQHF
TRBJ1-4,TRBV18,CASSRLGQGVNEKLFF
TRBJ2-3,TRBV4-2,CASSQESGRGSTDTQYF
TRBJ1-3,TRBV19,CASSEDPRRTKNTIYF
TRBJ1-1,TRBV9,CASSSTGTEAFF
TRBJ2-3,TRBV7-3,CASSPDRGDTQYF
TRBJ2-7,TRBV7-8,CASSPRDRGEQYF
TRBJ1-3,TRBV5-1,CASSLAPGTAGNTIYF
TRBJ2-2,TRBV27,CASSRLDRATGELFF
TRBJ2-5,TRBV5-1,CASSLGGGMETQYF
TRBJ2-3,TRBV2,CASSDASGRIDTQYF
TRBJ2-6,TRBV5-6,CASSPDTSSGANVLTF
TRBJ2-3,TRBV6-5,CASKIHRGTDTQYF
TRBJ2-1,TRBV9,CASSVAGGYEQFF
TRBJ2-1,TRBV5-1,CASRRGTSGSLNEQFF